This T cell receptor beta chain comes out of a study of OX40 agonist ivuxolimab in advanced cancers. For the study at large: Cohort: around 86% men, mean age approximately 60, aged roughly 20 to 79. The study, taken as a whole, reports: On average, CD8+ T cells had more expanded clones than CD4+. The authors also found low normalized T-cell clonal expansion in some nonresponders.

Regarding this clone: What it recognizes is unknown.

Blood was sampled at baseline, cycle 4 day 1, and cycle 7 day 1. The protocol was immunoSEQ multiplex PCR, while the TCRdb copy is restricted to in-frame clones and leaves out a portion. This sample yields fewer than 30,000 clones, of which 81% are seen a single time; about 30% belongs to the top ten. The CDR3 spans 15 residues. CDR1 and CDR2 from the germline V gene are SGHDT and YYEEEE. J gave up 7 bases and V 4 bases, and 13 bases lay outside the gene matches. The specimen comprised CD4+ or CD8+ T cells sorted from blood, sampled in a trial of the OX40 agonist ivuxolimab. The TCR was taken from an adult with an advanced solid tumor such as melanoma, head and neck, liver or kidney cancer. The chain couples TRBV5-6 to TRBJ2-7, with 8 bases fitting TRBD2. CDR3 sequence reads: CASSTSRGGLYEQYF. CDR3 nucleotides: TGTGCCAGCAGCACTTCCCGCGGGGGGCTTTATGAGCAGTACTTC.